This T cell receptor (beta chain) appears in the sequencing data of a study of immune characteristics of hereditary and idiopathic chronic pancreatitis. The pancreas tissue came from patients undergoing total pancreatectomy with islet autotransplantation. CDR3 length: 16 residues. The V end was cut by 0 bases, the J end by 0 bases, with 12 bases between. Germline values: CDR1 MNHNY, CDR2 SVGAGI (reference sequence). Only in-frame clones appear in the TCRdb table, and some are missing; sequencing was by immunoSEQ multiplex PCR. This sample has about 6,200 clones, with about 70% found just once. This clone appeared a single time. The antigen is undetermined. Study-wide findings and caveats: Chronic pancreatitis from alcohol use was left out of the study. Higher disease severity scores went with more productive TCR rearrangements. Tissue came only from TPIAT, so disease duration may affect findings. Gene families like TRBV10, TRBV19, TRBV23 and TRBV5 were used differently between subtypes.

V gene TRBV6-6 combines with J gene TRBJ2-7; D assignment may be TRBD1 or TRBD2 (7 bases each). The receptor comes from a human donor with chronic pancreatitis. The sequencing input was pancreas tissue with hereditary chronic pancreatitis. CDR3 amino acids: CASSYSGGDSSYEQYF. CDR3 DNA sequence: TGTGCCAGCAGTTACTCGGGGGGGGACAGCTCCTACGAGCAGTACTTC.